These T cell receptor beta chains were read from a single sample in a study of T cells in Graves' hyperthyroidism and ophthalmopathy. TCRdb reprocessed the multiplex PCR reads via MiXCR and lists one record per CDR3 protein. The sample has hundreds of thousands of distinct CDR3 sequences, around 19% seen once; the top ten hold over 15%. Sequenced input: blood. The origin of the receptors is a woman in her fifties or sixties with Graves' hyperthyroidism that later progressed to Graves' ophthalmopathy. CDR3s include the opening cysteine and the closing phenylalanine or tryptophan. The D gene is left open where the match is weak. The size of a clone is reported for some rows only, either as once, few or many, or as a class for expanded clones.

j_gene,d_gene,abundance,v_gene,CDR3aa,CDR3nt
TRBJ1-5,.,many,TRBV2,CASTKEGGRAVRQPQHF,TGTGCCAGTACTAAGGAGGGGGGCCGGGCGGTAAGGCAGCCCCAGCATTTT
TRBJ1-2,.,many,TRBV30,CAWPRGVYGYTF,TGTGCCTGGCCTAGAGGAGTCTATGGCTACACCTTC
TRBJ2-1,.,.,TRBV4-1,CASSQGLNNEQFF,TGCGCCAGCAGCCAAGGACTGAACAATGAGCAGTTCTTC
TRBJ2-7,.,.,TRBV27,CASSSGFSYEQYF,TGTGCCAGCAGTTCAGGGTTCTCCTACGAGCAGTACTTC
TRBJ2-7,TRBD1,.,TRBV6-1,CASSGYRGRGREQYF,TGTGCCAGCAGTGGATACAGGGGCCGCGGCAGGGAGCAGTACTTC
TRBJ1-2,.,few,TRBV18,CASSPLSGEYGYTF,TGTGCCAGCTCACCACTCTCGGGAGAATATGGCTACACCTTC
TRBJ2-3,.,many,TRBV12-3/TRBV12-4,CASSDSGRVADTQYF,TGTGCCAGCAGCGACTCCGGACGGGTGGCAGATACGCAGTATTTT
TRBJ1-6,.,.,TRBV6-2/TRBV6-3,CASSYDSYSPLHF,TGTGCCAGCAGTTACGACAGCTATTCACCCCTCCACTTT
TRBJ1-1,.,.,TRBV19,CASTVIWVETAEAFF,TGTGCCAGTACCGTTATCTGGGTGGAGACCGCTGAAGCTTTCTTT
TRBJ2-3,TRBD2,many,TRBV6-2/TRBV6-3,CASDRGGWIGTDTQYF,TGTGCCAGCGATCGGGGGGGGTGGATTGGCACAGATACGCAGTATTTT
TRBJ1-1,.,.,TRBV30,CAWSSPRLRAEAFF,TGTGCCTGGAGTTCCCCCCGGCTAAGGGCTGAAGCTTTCTTT
TRBJ2-6,TRBD2,.,TRBV7-9,CASSLGPAGGSGANVLTF,TGTGCCAGCAGCTTAGGACCAGCGGGGGGGTCCGGGGCCAACGTCCTGACTTTC
TRBJ2-1,.,many,TRBV11-2,CASSSQVGYNEQFF,TGTGCCAGCAGCAGTCAGGTGGGGTACAATGAGCAGTTCTTC
TRBJ2-5,.,few,TRBV19,CASSNTGIAQYF,TGTGCCAGTAGTAATACAGGGATTGCACAGTACTTC
TRBJ1-1,TRBD1,many,TRBV9,CASSSRGRNTEAFF,TGTGCCAGCAGCTCCAGGGGGCGGAACACTGAAGCTTTCTTT
TRBJ1-4,TRBD1,few,TRBV29-1,CSVEAGGVSNEKLFF,TGCAGCGTTGAGGCAGGGGGCGTGTCGAATGAAAAACTGTTTTTT
TRBJ2-7,TRBD2,many,TRBV11-2,CASSFAPRVAGGPYEQYF,TGTGCCAGCAGCTTCGCTCCCAGGGTAGCGGGGGGCCCCTACGAGCAGTACTTC
TRBJ2-7,TRBD2,.,TRBV18,CASSPSGSTRSEQYF,TGTGCCAGCTCACCTAGCGGGAGTACACGGAGCGAGCAGTACTTC
TRBJ1-5,.,few,TRBV18,CASSPEGLLNQPQHF,TGTGCCAGCTCACCCGAAGGGCTCCTGAATCAGCCCCAGCATTTT
TRBJ1-1,.,many,TRBV18,CASSPLPKTEAFF,TGTGCCAGCTCACCTCTCCCGAAAACTGAAGCTTTCTTT
TRBJ1-2,.,.,TRBV15,CATSRPPPTVYGYTF,TGTGCCACCAGCAGACCGCCACCGACGGTCTATGGCTACACCTTC
TRBJ1-1,.,few,TRBV20-1,CSARDETAGWPEAFF,TGCAGTGCTAGAGATGAGACAGCCGGATGGCCTGAAGCTTTCTTT
TRBJ2-2,.,.,TRBV27,CASRTYADSGELFF,TGTGCCAGCAGGACCTACGCGGACAGCGGGGAGCTGTTTTTT
TRBJ2-1,.,.,TRBV20-1,CSARRTASIPVSNEQFF,TGCAGTGCTAGAAGGACCGCTAGCATACCTGTAAGCAATGAGCAGTTCTTC
TRBJ1-2,TRBD1,.,TRBV27,CASRPPGGWGYTF,TGTGCCAGCAGGCCTCCAGGGGGCTGGGGCTACACCTTC
TRBJ1-2,TRBD1,.,TRBV6-1,CASSRTGGGNYGYTF,TGTGCCAGCAGCCGGACAGGAGGAGGGAACTATGGCTACACCTTC
TRBJ2-3,.,many,TRBV12-3/TRBV12-4,CASSFPPGKEQTDTQYF,TGTGCCAGCAGTTTCCCCCCTGGGAAAGAACAAACAGATACGCAGTATTTT
TRBJ2-2,.,.,TRBV6-1,CASSLVGPGTGELFF,TGTGCCAGCAGTCTGGTGGGACCAGGGACCGGGGAGCTGTTTTTT
TRBJ1-2,.,.,TRBV6-5,CASSYSTAGDGYTF,TGTGCCAGCAGTTACTCCACCGCAGGGGACGGCTACACCTTC
TRBJ1-2,TRBD1,many,TRBV5-1,CASSLRTGGDGYTF,TGCGCCAGCAGCCTCCGGACAGGGGGCGATGGCTACACCTTC
TRBJ1-5,.,many,TRBV2,CASSGGSRPQHF,TGTGCCAGCAGTGGCGGTTCTCGGCCCCAGCATTTT
TRBJ2-3,.,many,TRBV5-1,CASSLVGGASDTQYF,TGCGCCAGCAGCTTGGTGGGGGGCGCATCAGATACGCAGTATTTT
TRBJ2-5,.,few,TRBV6-1,CASSEANRQVTQYF,TGTGCCAGCAGTGAAGCGAACCGACAAGTAACCCAGTACTTC
TRBJ2-5,.,many,TRBV2,CASGDQTVPEETQYF,TGTGCCAGCGGTGACCAGACAGTCCCAGAGGAGACCCAGTACTTC
TRBJ2-2,.,few,TRBV20-1,CSARKGGGNTGELFF,TGCAGTGCTAGAAAGGGGGGGGGGAACACCGGGGAGCTGTTTTTT
TRBJ2-4,.,many,TRBV2,CASSDWVFGKNIQYF,TGTGCCAGCAGTGATTGGGTTTTCGGCAAAAACATTCAGTACTTC
TRBJ2-7,TRBD2,few,TRBV9,CASSVELAGGPGEQYF,TGTGCCAGCAGCGTAGAGTTAGCGGGGGGGCCGGGGGAGCAGTACTTC
TRBJ2-5,.,.,TRBV3-1,CASSTTRVHKETQYF,TGTGCCAGCAGCACCACCAGGGTGCATAAAGAGACCCAGTACTTC
TRBJ1-1,.,many,TRBV7-9,CASTSTELNTEAFF,TGTGCCAGCACCTCGACAGAATTGAACACTGAAGCTTTCTTT
TRBJ1-1,.,few,TRBV6-1,CASSTDSGYTEAFF,TGTGCCAGCAGTACAGACTCAGGGTACACTGAAGCTTTCTTT
TRBJ1-2,TRBD1,many,TRBV5-1,CASSPRQGAKDGYTF,TGCGCCAGCAGCCCAAGACAGGGGGCTAAGGACGGCTACACCTTC
TRBJ2-3,.,few,TRBV14,CASSHVAASTDTQYF,TGTGCCAGCAGCCATGTAGCGGCTAGCACAGATACGCAGTATTTT
TRBJ1-6,TRBD1,few,TRBV3-1,CASSQGRGHNSPLHF,TGTGCCAGCAGCCAAGGCAGGGGGCATAATTCACCCCTCCACTTT
TRBJ1-1,.,many,TRBV29-1,CSVDRGTEAFF,TGCAGCGTTGACAGGGGCACTGAAGCTTTCTTT
TRBJ2-1,.,many,TRBV3-1,CASSFGVYNEQFF,TGTGCCAGCAGCTTTGGGGTCTACAATGAGCAGTTCTTC
TRBJ1-6,TRBD1,few,TRBV27,CASSRSGDGQGAYNSPLHF,TGTGCCAGCAGCCGATCTGGGGATGGACAGGGGGCCTATAATTCACCCCTCCACTTT
TRBJ2-1,TRBD1,many,TRBV13,CASRQGAEQFF,TGTGCCAGCAGGCAGGGGGCTGAGCAGTTCTTC
TRBJ1-2,.,few,TRBV7-9,CASSLGLGGTHGENYGYTF,TGTGCCAGCAGCTTAGGGCTAGGGGGAACACACGGCGAGAACTATGGCTACACCTTC
TRBJ2-3,.,.,TRBV7-9,CARTDVTSTDTQYF,TGTGCCAGAACGGACGTCACTAGCACAGATACGCAGTATTTT